This TCR beta chain was found in a study of blood T cell repertoires in COVID-19. Across the whole study: COVID-19 samples, acute and convalescent, were from the United States, Italy and Spain. PBMCs, B-cell-depleted T cells, or T cells were the source of the cDNA or gDNA that made up the material.

This clone was counted between two and nine times. As handled by the study authors: How many nucleated cells were present was estimated from reference gene primer amplification. Data came from immunoSEQ multiplex PCR; TCRdb stores just in-frame clones and leaves some out. V and J calls and clone size are those listed in that table; D and trimming were worked out from the DNA. The top ten clones hold 7% to 10% of a sample with fewer than 80,000 clones, roughly nine tenths of them seen once. The source of this sequence is a man aged 30-40 years with acute or convalescent COVID-19. Sequenced material: peripheral blood.

The chain's CDR3 is CASSSSGWSGNTIYF. Here the CDR3 DNA reads TGTGCCAGCAGTTCCTCCGGGTGGAGCGGAAACACCATATATTTT. The chain is built from TRBV6-5 and TRBJ1-3; D ambiguous. V was trimmed by 4 bases and J by 4 bases, leaving 14 bases between them. This CDR3 spans 15 amino acids. The germline V gene has CDR1 MNHEY and CDR2 SVGAGI.